These 25 T cell receptor beta chains were all obtained from the same sample, sequenced in a study of graft-versus-host responses after intestinal transplantation. These receptors lack a known antigen. Sequencing was performed with immunoSEQ multiplex PCR; in TCRdb, only in-frame clones are kept and a portion is missing. This table holds 65,000 to 90,000 clones, approximately 90% found once. This sample comprised unstimulated CD8+ T cells sorted from spleen or lymph node cells, obtained before transplant. These receptors came from a human donor who was the organ donor for an intestinal transplant.

The chain joins TRBV10-3 to TRBJ1-6; D gene uncertain. Germline values: CDR1 ENHRY, CDR2 SYGVKD. The CDR3 is 12 amino acids. V shed 1 base and J shed 6 bases, with 1 base lying between them. The CDR3 nucleotides are TGTGCCATCAGTGAGTTTAATTCACCCCTCCACTTT. This translates into CAISEFNSPLHF.

The rearrangement links TRBV9 to TRBJ1-2; D is possibly TRBD1 (5 bases). The CDR3 sequence is 16 residues long. Looked up from germline, CDR1 is SGDLS and CDR2 is YYNGEE. Trimming cost V 3 bases and J 3 bases, with 18 bases left between them. CDR3 bases: TGTGCCAGCAGCGGAGTTGAGGACAACCTTTACTATGGCTACACCTTC. Amino acid sequence: CASSGVEDNLYYGYTF.

The rearrangement links TRBV28 to TRBJ1-2, with unresolved D. V was pared by 2 bases and J by 0 bases, with 7 bases between. Germline CDR1 is MDHEN and CDR2 is SYDVKM. The CDR3 spans 14 residues. Written as DNA, the CDR3 is TGTGCCAGCAGTTTAGGCATCTCTAACTATGGCTACACCTTC. Protein sequence: CASSLGISNYGYTF.

The chain recombines TRBV7-9 with TRBJ2-7; D possibly corresponds to TRBD2 (5 bases). The germline CDR1 and CDR2 sequences are SEHNR and FQNEAQ (reference sequence). The CDR3 loop spans 16 amino acids. V lost 5 bases and J lost 0, with 17 bases in between. The CDR3 protein is CASSLSNTGDSYEQYF. DNA for the CDR3: TGTGCCAGCAGCCTTTCTAATACCGGGGACTCCTACGAGCAGTACTTC.

J is TRBJ1-1 and V is TRBV4-1; D ambiguous. Germline V gives CDR1 MGHRA, CDR2 YSYEKL. Trimming removed 4 bases at V and 3 bases at J, with 6 bases between. CDR3 size: 12 residues. CDR3 DNA sequence: TGCGCCAGCAGCCGGATGGACACTGAAGCTTTCTTT. Protein sequence: CASSRMDTEAFF.

The V gene is TRBV9, the J gene TRBJ2-3; D gene uncertain. Germline assignment: CDR1 SGDLS and CDR2 YYNGEE. V shed 5 bases and J shed 7 bases, with 11 bases lying between them. The length of the CDR3 is 12 residues. The CDR3 loop reads CASRGLGNTQYF. The CDR3 DNA sequence: TGTGCCAGCAGGGGCTTAGGCAATACGCAGTATTTT.

The chain uses TRBV6-5 and TRBJ2-7; 7 nucleotides line up with TRBD1. The length of the CDR3 is 13 residues. V lost 5 bases to trimming and J lost 4 bases; unmatched junction nucleotides: 5. Per the germline V gene, CDR1 is MNHEY and CDR2 is SVGAGI. CDR3 region: CASSPWTGYEQYF. The CDR3 DNA reads TGTGCCAGCAGTCCGTGGACAGGATACGAGCAGTACTTC.

The gene calls are TRBV29-1 and TRBJ1-2, with D possibly matching TRBD1 (5 bases). Trimming took 0 bases from V and 7 from J, leaving 18 bases between them. CDR1 SQVTM and CDR2 ANQGSEA come from the germline V gene. The CDR3 spans 15 residues. CDR3 in DNA: TGCAGCGTTGAAGAAAGTGGCCTCTTGAGGGGTGGCTACACCTTC. Translated: CSVEESGLLRGGYTF. The whole variable domain, filled in from reference TRBV29-1 and TRBJ1-2, reads SAVISQKPSRDICQRGTSLTIQCQVDSQVTMMFWYRQQPGQSLTLIATANQGSEATYESGFVIDKFPISRPNLTFSTLTVSNMSPEDSSIYLCSVEESGLLRGGYTFGSGTRLTVV.

J is TRBJ2-7 and V is TRBV6-1; D remains ambiguous. The CDR3 is made up of 14 amino acids. Germline loops: CDR1 MNHNS, CDR2 SASEGT. V was clipped by 4 bases and J by 2 bases, with 12 bases between them. CDR3: CASSVWAEAYEQYF. The CDR3 DNA reads as TGTGCCAGCAGTGTCTGGGCCGAAGCCTACGAGCAGTACTTC.

The gene calls are TRBV5-5 and TRBJ2-1; D is ambiguous. Germline V CDR1 and CDR2: SGHKS, YYEKEE (reference sequence). V was shortened by 0 bases and J by 6 bases, with 4 bases between the two germline ends. This CDR3 is 12 amino acids long. In DNA form, the CDR3 reads TGTGCCAGCAGCTTGGGTTCCAATGAGCAGTTCTTC. Translation gives CASSLGSNEQFF. Based on the CDR3 plus reference TRBV5-5 and TRBJ2-1, the full variable domain is DAGVTQSPTHLIKTRGQQVTLRCSPISGHKSVSWYQQVLGQGPQFIFQYYEKEERGRGNFPDRFSARQFPNYSSELNVNALLLGDSALYLCASSLGSNEQFFGPGTRLTVL.

This clone has just a few counts. This chain links TRBV4-1 with TRBJ2-7; D is perhaps TRBD2 (6 bases). Trimming stripped 0 bases from V and 2 bases from J, with 11 bases between. The CDR3 consists of 15 residues. The germline V gene has CDR1 MGHRA and CDR2 YSYEKL. The CDR3: CASSQDRGTAYEQYF. In DNA, the CDR3 is TGCGCCAGCAGCCAAGACAGAGGGACTGCCTACGAGCAGTACTTC.

The genes are TRBV7-9 and TRBJ1-6; 9 bases align to TRBD1. In germline, CDR1 is SEHNR, CDR2 FQNEAQ (reference sequence). With V trimmed by 4 bases and J by 8 bases, 3 bases remained unmatched. CDR3 length equals 14 residues. The CDR3 region is CASSYDRGYSPLHF. The CDR3, as DNA: TGTGCCAGCAGCTATGACAGGGGGTATTCACCCCTCCACTTT. Full variable domain (missing parts from reference TRBV7-9 and TRBJ1-6): DTGVSQNPRHKITKRGQNVTFRCDPISEHNRLYWYRQTLGQGPEFLTYFQNEAQLEKSRLLSDRFSAERPKGSFSTLEIQRTEQGDSAMYLCASSYDRGYSPLHFGNGTRLTVT.

The chain links TRBV7-9 to TRBJ1-1, with a tentative D call TRBD1 (6 bases). V shed 4 bases and J shed 3 bases, with 15 bases lying between them. This CDR3 comprises 15 residues. Looked up from germline, CDR1 is SEHNR and CDR2 is FQNEAQ (reference sequence). CDR3 sequence reads: CASSSKQGSYTEAFF. CDR3 coding DNA: TGTGCCAGCAGCTCCAAACAGGGCTCTTACACTGAAGCTTTCTTT.

The chain has TRBV9 and TRBJ2-1, with D perhaps assigned TRBD1 or TRBD2 (6 bases each). The CDR3 covers 17 residues. Germline V gene data show CDR1 as SGDLS and CDR2 as YYNGEE. V was trimmed by 0 bases and J by 0 bases, leaving 13 bases between them. CDR3: CASSVGGGSSSYNEQFF. Written as DNA, the CDR3 is TGTGCCAGCAGCGTAGGAGGGGGGTCGAGCTCCTACAATGAGCAGTTCTTC.

The V and J genes are TRBV4-2 and TRBJ1-1; 8 bases agree with TRBD1. The CDR3 totals 14 residues. The V gene's germline CDR1 is LGHNA and CDR2 YNFKEQ. After removal of 4 bases from V and 5 bases from J, the junction contained 6 bases not matched to a gene. CDR3 nucleotide sequence: TGTGCCAGCAGCCTTGGACAGGGCCGGACTGAAGCTTTCTTT. It codes for CASSLGQGRTEAFF.

The V gene is TRBV14, the J gene TRBJ2-7, with 7 nucleotides matching TRBD1. After removal of 2 bases from V and 0 bases from J, the junction contained 7 bases not matched to a gene. From germline, CDR1 is SGHDN and CDR2 FVKESK. The CDR3 totals 16 residues. The CDR3 loop reads CASSQPTGSSSYEQYF. CDR3 in DNA: TGTGCCAGCAGCCAACCGACAGGGAGTAGCTCCTACGAGCAGTACTTC.

V usage is TRBV5-1 and J usage is TRBJ2-1; D may be TRBD1 (7 bases). The CDR3 runs to 15 residues. Deletions cut 2 bases from V and 8 bases from J, with 17 bases between. Germline V gives CDR1 SGHRS, CDR2 YFSETQ. The CDR3 is CASSFQGEEGDEQFF. The CDR3 nucleotides are TGCGCCAGCAGCTTCCAGGGGGAGGAGGGCGATGAGCAGTTCTTC.

V and J are TRBV4-1 and TRBJ2-3; D call uncertain. The CDR3 extends over 16 amino acids. Trimming removed 0 bases from V and 0 bases from J, with 10 bases in between. Germline CDR1 and CDR2: MGHRA and YSYEKL. In DNA, the CDR3 is TGCGCCAGCAGCCAAGATACGGAACTCAGCACAGATACGCAGTATTTT. This encodes CASSQDTELSTDTQYF.

The chain combines TRBV5-5 with TRBJ2-7; 9 positions match TRBD1. The V and J ends lost 4 bases and 5 bases, in that order; junction bases with no gene match: 10. The CDR3 extends over 15 amino acids. Per the germline V gene, CDR1 is SGHKS and CDR2 is YYEKEE (reference sequence). The CDR3 coding sequence is TGTGCCAGCAGCATATCGTGGGGACAGGGAGACGAGCAGTACTTC. Translation gives CASSISWGQGDEQYF.

This clone appeared once. The chain has TRBV6-1 and TRBJ2-7; D call uncertain. CDR3 length: 12 residues. Germline assignment: CDR1 MNHNS and CDR2 SASEGT. V was clipped by 1 base and J by 2 bases, with 3 bases between them. CDR3 in DNA: TGTGCCAGCAGTGAAGGGGCCTACGAGCAGTACTTC. Residues: CASSEGAYEQYF.

The chain uses TRBV5-5 and TRBJ1-2; D uncertain. The CDR3 loop spans 15 amino acids. Germline-derived CDR1 and CDR2 are SGHKS and YYEKEE (reference sequence). Trimming pared 0 bases from V and 1 base from J, leaving 10 bases between. The DNA for the CDR3 is TGTGCCAGCAGCTTGGGGGCAGGCAGTAACTATGGCTACACCTTC. The encoded protein is CASSLGAGSNYGYTF.

The rearrangement links TRBV4-1 to TRBJ1-1, with D unclear. Trimming stripped 0 bases from V and 12 bases from J, with 20 bases between. This CDR3 has 15 amino acids. Looked up from germline, CDR1 is MGHRA and CDR2 is YSYEKL. CDR3 residues: CASSQDPSTREETFF. As DNA, the CDR3 is TGCGCCAGCAGCCAAGATCCGTCAACCAGAGAAGAAACTTTCTTT.

Details on this clone: Other DNA sequences in the sample encode the same CDR3. This rearrangement joins TRBV7-9 to TRBJ1-2, with 7 bases lining up with TRBD1. The CDR3 has 13 amino acids. Germline V gives CDR1 SEHNR, CDR2 FQNEAQ (reference sequence). V was pared by 5 bases and J by 5 bases, with 5 bases of the junction left unmatched. DNA for the CDR3: TGTGCCAGCAGCCCCGGGACAGCTTATGGCTACACCTTC. Protein sequence: CASSPGTAYGYTF.

This chain uses TRBV11-2 with TRBJ2-5; D call uncertain. Matching the DNA end better, TRBJ2-7 makes the J call doubtful. The CDR3 contains 12 residues. Per the germline V gene, CDR1 is SGHAT and CDR2 is FQNNGV. The CDR3 DNA reads as TGTGCCAGCAGCTTAGTGAACTACGAGCAGTACTTC. This translates into CASSLVNYEQYF.

The DNA for the CDR3 is TGTGCCAGCAACGGTCTTGGGGCCAACGTCCTGACTTTC. Translated: CASNGLGANVLTF. The genes are TRBV27 and TRBJ2-6; D unresolved. V shed 7 bases and J shed 3 bases, with 7 bases lying between them. Germline V lookup: CDR1 MNHEY, CDR2 SMNVEV (reference sequence). This CDR3 region has 13 residues.